These 25 T cell receptor beta chains were sequenced from one sample in a study of shared clonotypes between healthy human individuals. TCRdb's copy holds only in-frame clones and misses some; the assay was immunoSEQ multiplex PCR. Here the sample spans 950,000 to 1,100,000 clones, roughly 80% being singletons. Sequencing input: memory CD4+ T cells sorted from blood. Indicated subset: CD45RA-negative fraction. All receptors come from a man aged 18 to 30 in good health.

This clone was counted at least ten times. The J gene is TRBJ1-5, the V gene TRBV5-6, with a tentative D call TRBD1 (6 bases). This CDR3 is 13 amino acids long. CDR1 is SGHDT and CDR2 is YYEEEE in the germline V gene. The V gene lost 4 bases and the J gene lost 4 bases, with 9 bases spanning the gap. CDR3 sequence: CASSPRGNQPQHF. The DNA of the CDR3 is TGTGCCAGCAGCCCAAGGGGGAATCAGCCCCAGCATTTT.

In this sample, this clone turned up a few times. J is TRBJ1-1 and V is TRBV5-4; TRBD1 aligns across 8 bases. The CDR3 loop spans 13 amino acids. Per germline, CDR1 SGHNT and CDR2 YYREEE (reference sequence). Unmatched junction bases numbered 3, after V lost 4 bases and J lost 4 bases. CDR3 residues: CASSIGQGTEAFF. Here the CDR3 DNA reads TGTGCCAGCAGCATCGGACAGGGCACTGAAGCTTTCTTT.

This chain joins TRBV2 and TRBJ1-5; maybe TRBD1 (5 bases). In germline, CDR1 is SNHLY, CDR2 FYNNEI. Between the trimmed V and J ends, which lost 6 bases and 7 bases, there was a span of 19 bases. This CDR3 is built from 15 residues. CDR3: CASRGNPGSVQPQHF. CDR3 in DNA: TGTGCCAGCAGGGGAAACCCAGGGTCCGTACAGCCCCAGCATTTT.

This rearrangement joins TRBV16 to TRBJ1-1, with unresolved D. Germline V gives CDR1 KGHSY, CDR2 FQNENV. The V end was cut by 3 bases, the J end by 4 bases, with 12 bases between. The CDR3 runs to 14 residues. The CDR3 DNA is TGTGCCAGCAGCCATGCGAGGGCGTTCACTGAAGCTTTCTTT. As protein: CASSHARAFTEAFF.

This clone showed up just a few times. This chain joins TRBV4-3 and TRBJ1-3, with TRBD1 matching over 7 bases. Germline assignment: CDR1 LGHNA and CDR2 YSLEER. V lost 3 bases and J lost 1; bases outside the gene matches: 18. The CDR3 length is 20 residues. The CDR3 sequence: CASSQYRDSSPGRSGNTIYF. The CDR3 bases are TGCGCCAGCAGCCAGTACCGGGACAGTTCCCCCGGAAGGTCTGGAAACACCATATATTTT.

This clone was seen just once. This chain connects TRBV4-3 to TRBJ1-4; 9 nucleotides line up with TRBD1. V lost 1 base, J lost 8 bases, and 5 bases stayed unmatched. Germline CDR1 LGHNA, CDR2 YSLEER. The CDR3 spans 15 residues. DNA of the CDR3: TGCGCCAGCAGCCAAGTAGGACAGGGGAAGGAAAAACTGTTTTTT. It encodes CASSQVGQGKEKLFF.

The chain couples TRBV27 to TRBJ2-7, with a tentative D call TRBD2 (5 bases). Germline lookup yields CDR1 MNHEY and CDR2 SMNVEV (reference sequence). This CDR3 region has 14 residues. Trimming took off 7 bases at V and 2 bases at J, with 15 bases between the two ends. CDR3 nucleotide sequence: TGTGCCAGCATAAAGACGCACGGGGCCTACGAGCAGTACTTC. Protein product: CASIKTHGAYEQYF.

This chain connects TRBV6-6 to TRBJ1-5; 8 bases map to TRBD1. Germline trimming cut 6 bases from V and 7 bases from J; bases unmatched to any gene: 8. The CDR3 is made up of 14 amino acids. CDR1 MNHNY and CDR2 SVGAGI come from the germline V gene (reference sequence). The chain's CDR3 is CASSRTGFGQPQHF. The DNA for the CDR3 is TGTGCCAGCAGCCGGACAGGGTTCGGACAGCCCCAGCATTTT.

This clone was counted a single time. Its ends do not fully match the called genes, so a read error is possible. The J gene is TRBJ1-6, the V gene TRBV6-1, with D unclear. CDR3 size: 14 residues. Per the germline V gene, CDR1 is MNHNS and CDR2 is SASEGT. The DNA of the CDR3 is TGTGCCAGCAGGGAAGGACGGGGTAATTCACCCCTCCACTTT. It yields the protein CASREGRGNSPLHF.

The V gene is TRBV29-1, the J gene TRBJ2-7; the match to TRBD2 covers 8 bases. Germline V lookup: CDR1 SQVTM, CDR2 ANQGSEA. The CDR3 runs to 13 residues. J lost 1 base, V lost 3 bases, and 2 bases had no gene match. CDR3 coding DNA: TGCAGCGTTGATCGGGGGGGATCCTACGAGCAGTACTTC. Amino acids: CSVDRGGSYEQYF.

The rearrangement joins TRBV5-1 to TRBJ2-3, with 9 bases that match TRBD1. Germline V lookup: CDR1 SGHRS, CDR2 YFSETQ. Losses at the gene ends were 0 bases for V and 4 bases for J; bases not matched to a gene: 3. The length of the CDR3 is 15 residues. The CDR3 bases are TGCGCCAGCAGCTTGGGGGACAGGGCTTCAGATACGCAGTATTTT. Translating gives CASSLGDRASDTQYF.

The rearrangement links TRBV5-1 to TRBJ2-5; D ambiguous. Germline CDR1 is SGHRS and CDR2 is YFSETQ. Between the trimmed V and J ends, which lost 0 bases and 7 bases, there was a span of 4 bases. CDR3 length equals 11 residues. The CDR3 nucleotides are TGCGCCAGCAGCTTGGACGGGACCCAGTACTTC. Its protein is CASSLDGTQYF.

The chain has TRBV11-2 and TRBJ2-1; the match to TRBD2 covers 13 bases. This CDR3 comprises 15 residues. The germline gives CDR1 SGHAT, CDR2 FQNNGV. Trimming at V came to 3 bases and at J to 8 bases, leaving 4 bases not matched to a gene. CDR3 bases: TGTGCCAGCAGCTTCGGACTAGCGGGAGCTCATGAGCAGTTCTTC. Its protein is CASSFGLAGAHEQFF.

This clone was observed a few times. At one end, the junction sequence differs from germline, possibly due to a read error. The chain employs TRBV5-3 and TRBJ2-7; TRBD2 matches 7 bases. TRBV5-3 is marked as an open reading frame, function uncertain. This CDR3 spans 13 amino acids. CDR3 loop: CASSFDGRNEQYF. The CDR3, as DNA: TGTGCCAGCAGCTTCGACGGGAGGAACGAGCAGTACTTC.

The V call is TRBV27, the J call TRBJ1-2; D is uncertain. The CDR3 is 13 amino acids. Germline V CDR1 and CDR2: MNHEY, SMNVEV (reference sequence). Deletions cut 8 bases from V and 2 bases from J, with 12 bases between. CDR3 residues: CASGHGVNYGYTF. The DNA for the CDR3 is TGTGCCAGCGGCCACGGGGTCAACTATGGCTACACCTTC.

The DNA of the CDR3 is TGTGCCAGTAGTCCCTTAGGGGGGCCGAGCAATCAGCCCCAGCATTTT. As protein: CASSPLGGPSNQPQHF. This sequence joins TRBV19 and TRBJ1-5; weak D call: TRBD1 (6 bases). Per the germline V gene, CDR1 is LNHDA and CDR2 is SQIVND (reference sequence). The CDR3 is made up of 16 amino acids. V was cut by 5 bases and J by 1 base, with 15 bases left in between.

The chain recombines TRBV7-9 with TRBJ2-3; a weak D match, TRBD1 (6 bases). Germline V lookup: CDR1 SEHNR, CDR2 FQNEAQ (reference sequence). Trimming cost V 0 bases and J 4 bases, with 8 bases left between them. The CDR3 is made up of 14 amino acids. This CDR3 reads CASSLAWGPDTQYF. CDR3 sequence (DNA): TGTGCCAGCAGCTTAGCGTGGGGGCCAGATACGCAGTATTTT.

This clone was seen at least ten times. J is TRBJ2-2 and V is TRBV29-1, with 12 positions matching TRBD1. This CDR3 has 14 residues. CDR1 is SQVTM, CDR2 ANQGSEA, per germline. V lost 4 bases and J lost 6; bases outside the gene matches: 3. The DNA of the CDR3 is TGCAGCGTTGTAAGGGACAGGGGGCCCGGGGAGCTGTTTTTT. Translating it yields CSVVRDRGPGELFF.

This clone was seen only once. The chain employs TRBV18 and TRBJ2-3, with TRBD1 as a possible D gene (6 bases). V was pared by 0 bases and J by 1 base, with 17 bases between. The CDR3 is made up of 18 amino acids. Germline V gives CDR1 KGHSH, CDR2 LQKENI. CDR3 residues: CASSPPKGPGAGTDTQYF. CDR3 sequence (DNA): TGTGCCAGCTCACCACCCAAGGGGCCAGGGGCTGGCACAGATACGCAGTATTTT.

This chain joins TRBV7-2 and TRBJ2-1; 8 nucleotides line up with TRBD2. V shed 3 bases, J shed 4 bases, and the junction held 8 bases outside the gene matches. The length of the CDR3 is 16 residues. In germline, CDR1 is SGHTA, CDR2 FQGNSA. The CDR3, as DNA: TGTGCCAGCAGCTTTTCTGGCGGGGGGCGTTACAATGAGCAGTTCTTC. Translated: CASSFSGGGRYNEQFF.

This clone has just a few counts. The chain is built from TRBV11-3 and TRBJ2-2; D gene unclear. V lost 8 bases and J lost 1, with 8 bases in between. Germline CDR1 SGHNT, CDR2 YENEEA. This CDR3 contains 13 residues. The CDR3 DNA is TGTGCCAGCGCCAGCAAGAACACCGGGGAGCTGTTTTTT. Translated, it gives CASASKNTGELFF.

The chain couples TRBV18 to TRBJ2-5, with D perhaps TRBD2 (5 bases). Germline loops: CDR1 KGHSH, CDR2 LQKENI. Deletions cut 1 base from V and 5 bases from J, with 17 bases between. The CDR3 contains 16 residues. The CDR3 DNA follows: TGTGCCAGCTCACCACTAGCGAGACACGGCGGGGAGACCCAGTACTTC. It codes for CASSPLARHGGETQYF.

As for this clone: Other DNA sequences in the same sample also yield this CDR3. The V and J genes are TRBV6-1 and TRBJ1-4; D is unclear. Trimming cost V 0 bases and J 5 bases, with 7 bases left between them. The CDR3 has 14 amino acids. Germline CDR1 reads MNHNS; CDR2 reads SASEGT. The DNA of the CDR3 is TGTGCCAGCAGTGAAGCGCTGGGGAATGAAAAACTGTTTTTT. Its translation is CASSEALGNEKLFF.

This clone was picked up a small number of times. The V gene is TRBV30, the J gene TRBJ2-7, with TRBD1 matching 12 bases. Trimming at V came to 1 base and at J to 6 bases, leaving 1 base not matched to a gene. The CDR3 is made up of 13 amino acids. Germline V gene data show CDR1 as GTSNPN and CDR2 as SVGIG (reference sequence). This chain's CDR3 is CAWSGDRGREQYF. The DNA of the CDR3 is TGTGCCTGGAGTGGGGACAGGGGGCGCGAGCAGTACTTC.

This chain connects TRBV19 to TRBJ2-3; 10 nucleotides line up with TRBD1. This CDR3 has 15 residues. V gave up 7 bases and J gave up 1 base; unmatched junction bases: 5. CDR1 is LNHDA and CDR2 is SQIVND in the germline V gene (reference sequence). For the CDR3, the DNA is TGTGCCAGTACCGACAGGGGGCGCGGCACAGATACGCAGTATTTT. Translated: CASTDRGRGTDTQYF.